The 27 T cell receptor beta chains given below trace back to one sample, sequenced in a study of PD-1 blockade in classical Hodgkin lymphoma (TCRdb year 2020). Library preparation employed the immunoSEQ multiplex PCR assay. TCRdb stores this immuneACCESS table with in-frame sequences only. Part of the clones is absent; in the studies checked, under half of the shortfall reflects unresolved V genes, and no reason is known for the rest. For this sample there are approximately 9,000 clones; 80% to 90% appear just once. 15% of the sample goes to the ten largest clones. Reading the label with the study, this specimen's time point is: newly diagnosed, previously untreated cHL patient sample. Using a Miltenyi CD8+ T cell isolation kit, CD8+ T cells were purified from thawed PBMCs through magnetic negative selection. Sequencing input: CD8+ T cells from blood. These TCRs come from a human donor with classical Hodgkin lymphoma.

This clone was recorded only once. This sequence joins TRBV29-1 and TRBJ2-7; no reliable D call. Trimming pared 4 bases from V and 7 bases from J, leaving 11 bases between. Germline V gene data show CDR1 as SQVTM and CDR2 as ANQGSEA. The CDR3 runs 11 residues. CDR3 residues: CSVGYAWEQYF. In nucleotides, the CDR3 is TGCAGCGTTGGCTACGCTTGGGAGCAGTACTTC.

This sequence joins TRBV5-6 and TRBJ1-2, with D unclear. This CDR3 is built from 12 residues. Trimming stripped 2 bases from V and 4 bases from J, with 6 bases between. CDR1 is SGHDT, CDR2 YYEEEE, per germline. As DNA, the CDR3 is TGTGCCAGCAGCTTAGGCGGCTATGGCTACACCTTC. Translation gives CASSLGGYGYTF. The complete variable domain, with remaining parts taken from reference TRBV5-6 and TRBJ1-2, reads DAGVTQSPTHLIKTRGQQVTLRCSPKSGHDTVSWYQQALGQGPQFIFQYYEEEERQRGNFPDRFSGHQFPNYSSELNVNALLLGDSALYLCASSLGGYGYTFGSGTRLTVV.

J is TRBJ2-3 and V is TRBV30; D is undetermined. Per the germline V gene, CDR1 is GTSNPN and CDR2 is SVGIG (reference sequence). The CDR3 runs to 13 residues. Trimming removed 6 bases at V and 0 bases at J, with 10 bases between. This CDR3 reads CACTTLSTDTQYF. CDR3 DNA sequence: TGTGCCTGTACTACCTTAAGCACAGATACGCAGTATTTT.

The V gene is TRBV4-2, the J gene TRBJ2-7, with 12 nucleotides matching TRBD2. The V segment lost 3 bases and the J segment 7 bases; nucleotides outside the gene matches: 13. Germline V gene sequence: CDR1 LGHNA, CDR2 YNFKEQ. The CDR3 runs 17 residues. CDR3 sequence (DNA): TGTGCCAGCAGCCAGGAAGGACTAGCGGGATCCCCCTGGGAGCAGTACTTC. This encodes CASSQEGLAGSPWEQYF.

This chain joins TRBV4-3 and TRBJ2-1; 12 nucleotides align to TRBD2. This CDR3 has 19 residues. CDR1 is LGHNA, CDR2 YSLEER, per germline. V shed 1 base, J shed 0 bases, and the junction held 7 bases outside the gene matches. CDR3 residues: CASSQALAGGPGSYNEQFF. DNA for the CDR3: TGCGCCAGCAGCCAAGCACTAGCGGGGGGACCGGGCTCCTACAATGAGCAGTTCTTC.

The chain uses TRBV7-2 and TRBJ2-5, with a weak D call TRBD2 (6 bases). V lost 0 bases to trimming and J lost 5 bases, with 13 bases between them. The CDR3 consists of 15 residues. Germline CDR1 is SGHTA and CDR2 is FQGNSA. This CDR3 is CASSLAAGLPETQYF. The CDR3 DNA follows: TGTGCCAGCAGCTTAGCCGCGGGACTCCCGGAGACCCAGTACTTC. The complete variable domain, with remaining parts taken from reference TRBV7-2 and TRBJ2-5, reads GAGVSQSPSNKVTEKGKDVELRCDPISGHTALYWYRQSLGQGLEFLIYFQGNSAPDKSGLPSDRFSAERTGGSVSTLTIQRTQQEDSAVYLCASSLAAGLPETQYFGPGTRLLVL.

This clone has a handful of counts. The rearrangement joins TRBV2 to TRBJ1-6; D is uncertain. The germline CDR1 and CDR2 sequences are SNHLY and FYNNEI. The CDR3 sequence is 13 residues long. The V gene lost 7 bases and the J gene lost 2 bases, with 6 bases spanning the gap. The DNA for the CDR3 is TGTGCCAGCAAGGGAGCCTATAATTCACCCCTCCACTTT. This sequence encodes CASKGAYNSPLHF. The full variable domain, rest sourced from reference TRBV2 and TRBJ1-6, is EPEVTQTPSHQVTQMGQEVILRCVPISNHLYFYWYRQILGQKVEFLVSFYNNEISEKSEIFDDQFSVERPDGSNFTLKIRSTKLEDSAMYFCASKGAYNSPLHFGNGTRLTVT.

The DNA for the CDR3 is TGTGCCAGCAGCGCCCGGGACCGCCGGTGGGAGACCCAGTACTTC. The encoded protein is CASSARDRRWETQYF. This sequence joins TRBV7-3 and TRBJ2-5; tentatively, D is TRBD1 or TRBD2 (5 bases each). The V gene lost 5 bases and the J gene lost 5 bases, with 18 bases spanning the gap. The CDR3 spans 15 residues. Germline CDR1 and CDR2: SGHTA and FQGTGA.

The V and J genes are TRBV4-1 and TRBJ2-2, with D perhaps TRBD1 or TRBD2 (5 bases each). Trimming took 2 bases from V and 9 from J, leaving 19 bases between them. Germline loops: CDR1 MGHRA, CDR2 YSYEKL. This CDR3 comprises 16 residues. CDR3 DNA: TGCGCCAGCAGCCAATTCGCGACAGCCAGGAGGAGGGAGCTGTTTTTT. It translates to CASSQFATARRRELFF.

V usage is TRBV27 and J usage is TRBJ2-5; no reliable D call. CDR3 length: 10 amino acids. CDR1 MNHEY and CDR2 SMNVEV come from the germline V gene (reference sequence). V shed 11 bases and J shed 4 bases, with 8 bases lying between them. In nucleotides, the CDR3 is TGTGCCCGCGCACTAGAGACCCAGTACTTC. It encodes CARALETQYF.

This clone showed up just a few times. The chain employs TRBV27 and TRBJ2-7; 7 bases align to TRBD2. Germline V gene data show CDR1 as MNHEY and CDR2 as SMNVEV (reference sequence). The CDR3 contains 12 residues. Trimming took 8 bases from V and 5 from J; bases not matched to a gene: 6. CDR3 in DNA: TGTGCCAGCCGGGGGGTGGTTGACGAGCAGTACTTC. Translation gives CASRGVVDEQYF.

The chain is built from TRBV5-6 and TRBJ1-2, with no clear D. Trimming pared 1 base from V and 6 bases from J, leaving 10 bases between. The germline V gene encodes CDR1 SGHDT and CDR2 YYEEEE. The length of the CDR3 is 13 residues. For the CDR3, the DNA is TGTGCCAGCAGCTTGCTTTGGGAAGATGGCTACACCTTC. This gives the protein CASSLLWEDGYTF.

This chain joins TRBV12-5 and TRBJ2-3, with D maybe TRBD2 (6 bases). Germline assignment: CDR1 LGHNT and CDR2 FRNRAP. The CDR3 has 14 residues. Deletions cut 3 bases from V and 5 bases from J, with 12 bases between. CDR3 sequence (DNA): TGTGCTAGTGGTTTCGGGACTTCGGAAGATACGCAGTATTTT. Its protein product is CASGFGTSEDTQYF. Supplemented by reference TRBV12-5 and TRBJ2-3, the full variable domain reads DARVTQTPRHKVTEMGQEVTMRCQPILGHNTVFWYRQTMMQGLELLAYFRNRAPLDDSGMPKDRFSAEMPDATLATLKIQPSEPRDSAVYFCASGFGTSEDTQYFGPGTRLTVL.

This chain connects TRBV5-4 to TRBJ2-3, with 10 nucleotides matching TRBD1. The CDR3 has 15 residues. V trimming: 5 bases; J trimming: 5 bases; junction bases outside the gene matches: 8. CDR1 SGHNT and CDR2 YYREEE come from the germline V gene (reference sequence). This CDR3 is CASRHRDRGLDTQYF. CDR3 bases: TGTGCCAGCAGACATCGGGACAGGGGTCTAGATACGCAGTATTTT.

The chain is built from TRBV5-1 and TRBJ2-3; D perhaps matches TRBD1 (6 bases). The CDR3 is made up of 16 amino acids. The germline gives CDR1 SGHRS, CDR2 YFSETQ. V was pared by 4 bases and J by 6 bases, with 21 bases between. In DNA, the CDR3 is TGCGCCAGCAGCGGTCAACAGGGACGGCTTTCTGATACGCAGTATTTT. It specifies CASSGQQGRLSDTQYF.

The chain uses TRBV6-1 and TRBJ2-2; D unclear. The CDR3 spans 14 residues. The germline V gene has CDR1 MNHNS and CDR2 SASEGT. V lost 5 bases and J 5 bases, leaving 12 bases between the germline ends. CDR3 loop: CASSSSDETGELFF. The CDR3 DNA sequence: TGTGCCAGCAGTTCCAGCGATGAAACCGGGGAGCTGTTTTTT.

CDR3 bases: TGTGCCAGCAGCGTAGAGGGGAGGGTCAAAAACATTCAGTACTTC. Residues: CASSVEGRVKNIQYF. The chain joins TRBV9 to TRBJ2-4, with 7 bases identical to TRBD2. The junction had 3 bases not matched to a gene; V was cut back by 0 bases and J by 3 bases. Germline lookup yields CDR1 SGDLS and CDR2 YYNGEE. This CDR3 spans 15 amino acids.

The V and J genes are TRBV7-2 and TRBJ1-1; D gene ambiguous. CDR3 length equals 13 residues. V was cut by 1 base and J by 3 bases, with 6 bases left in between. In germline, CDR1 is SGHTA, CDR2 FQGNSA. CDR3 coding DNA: TGTGCCAGCAGCTTAGGGACCCACACTGAAGCTTTCTTT. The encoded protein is CASSLGTHTEAFF. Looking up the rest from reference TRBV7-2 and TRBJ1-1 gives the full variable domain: GAGVSQSPSNKVTEKGKDVELRCDPISGHTALYWYRQSLGQGLEFLIYFQGNSAPDKSGLPSDRFSAERTGGSVSTLTIQRTQQEDSAVYLCASSLGTHTEAFFGQGTRLTVV.

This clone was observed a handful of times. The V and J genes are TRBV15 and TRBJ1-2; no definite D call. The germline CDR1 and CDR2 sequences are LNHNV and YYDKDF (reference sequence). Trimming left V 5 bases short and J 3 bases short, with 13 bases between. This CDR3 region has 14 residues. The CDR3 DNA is TGTGCCACCAGCGTAAGGTTACGGGACTATGGCTACACCTTC. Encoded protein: CATSVRLRDYGYTF.

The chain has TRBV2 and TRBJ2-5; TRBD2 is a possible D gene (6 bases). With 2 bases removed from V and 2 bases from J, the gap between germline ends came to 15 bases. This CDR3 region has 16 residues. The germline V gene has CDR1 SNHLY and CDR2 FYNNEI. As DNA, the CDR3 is TGTGCCAGCAGTGAATCGTCGCTGGCGGGGCAAGAGACCCAGTACTTC. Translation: CASSESSLAGQETQYF.

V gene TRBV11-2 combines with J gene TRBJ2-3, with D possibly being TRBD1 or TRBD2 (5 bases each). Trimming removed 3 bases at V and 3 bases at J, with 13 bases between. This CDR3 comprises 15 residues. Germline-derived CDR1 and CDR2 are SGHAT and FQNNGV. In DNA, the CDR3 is TGTGCCAGCAGCTTCAGGGACCCACCTACAGATACGCAGTATTTT. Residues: CASSFRDPPTDTQYF. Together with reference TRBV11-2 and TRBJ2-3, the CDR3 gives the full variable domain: EAGVAQSPRYKIIEKRQSVAFWCNPISGHATLYWYQQILGQGPKLLIQFQNNGVVDDSQLPKDRFSAERLKGVDSTLKIQPAKLEDSAVYLCASSFRDPPTDTQYFGPGTRLTVL.

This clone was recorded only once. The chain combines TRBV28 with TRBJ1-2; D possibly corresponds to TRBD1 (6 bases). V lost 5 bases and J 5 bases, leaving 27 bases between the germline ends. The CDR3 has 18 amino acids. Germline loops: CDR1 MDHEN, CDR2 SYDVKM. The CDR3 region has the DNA TGTGCCAGCAGTGACTTTGCCCCCCGTCGCAGGGGACAATATGGCTACACCTTC. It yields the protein CASSDFAPRRRGQYGYTF.

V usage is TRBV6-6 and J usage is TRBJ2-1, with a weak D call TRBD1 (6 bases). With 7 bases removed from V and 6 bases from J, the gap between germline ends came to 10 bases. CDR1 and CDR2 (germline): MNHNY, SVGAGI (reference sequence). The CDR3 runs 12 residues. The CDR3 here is CASNEQGNEQFF. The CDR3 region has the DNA TGTGCCAGCAACGAACAGGGCAATGAGCAGTTCTTC.

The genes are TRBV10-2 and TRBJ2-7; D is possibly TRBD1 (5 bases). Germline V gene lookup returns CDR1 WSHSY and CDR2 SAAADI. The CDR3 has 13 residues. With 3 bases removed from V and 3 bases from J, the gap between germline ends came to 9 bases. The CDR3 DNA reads TGCGCCAGCAGTGAAAACAGGTACTACGAGCAGTACTTC. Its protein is CASSENRYYEQYF.

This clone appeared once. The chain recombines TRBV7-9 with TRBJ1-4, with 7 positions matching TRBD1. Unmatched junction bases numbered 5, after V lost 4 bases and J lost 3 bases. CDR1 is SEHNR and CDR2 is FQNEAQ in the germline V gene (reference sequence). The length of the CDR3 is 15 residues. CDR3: CASSSDGTANEKLFF. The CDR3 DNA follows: TGTGCCAGCAGCTCAGACGGGACAGCTAATGAAAAACTGTTTTTT.

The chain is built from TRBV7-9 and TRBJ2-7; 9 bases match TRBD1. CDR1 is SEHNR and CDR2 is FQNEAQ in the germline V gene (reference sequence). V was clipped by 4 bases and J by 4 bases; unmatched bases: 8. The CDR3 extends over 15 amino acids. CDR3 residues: CASSSRTGDEYEQYF. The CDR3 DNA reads TGTGCCAGCAGCTCTAGGACAGGGGACGAGTACGAGCAGTACTTC.

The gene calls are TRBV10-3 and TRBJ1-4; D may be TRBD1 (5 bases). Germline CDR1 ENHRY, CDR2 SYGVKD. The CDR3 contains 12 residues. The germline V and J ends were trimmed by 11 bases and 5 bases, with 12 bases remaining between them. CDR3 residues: CAVKRGNEKLFF. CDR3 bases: TGTGCCGTAAAGAGGGGAAATGAAAAACTGTTTTTT.